This note documents a single T cell receptor (beta chain) sequence. Antigen: not known. The V gene's germline CDR1 is MDHEN and CDR2 SYDVKM. This CDR3 is built from 14 residues. V lost 5 bases and J 1 base, leaving 12 bases between the germline ends. TCR beta libraries were prepared from cDNA with unique molecular identifiers. One entry per CDR3 protein, called by TCRdb with MiXCR from the PCR reads. The data contain 450,000 or so distinct CDR3 sequences, less than 45% of them singletons. The sample is drawn from a study of post-analysis software for immune sequencing data. Study context: The patients showed relapsing-remitting, secondary progressive and progressive-relapsing multiple sclerosis courses.

Study-level findings and limits: TRBV5-6, TRBV5-1 and TRBV20-1 were among roughly five TRBV segments more frequent in patients than controls.

V and J are TRBV28 and TRBJ2-7; D gene unclear. What was sequenced was blood. This sequence was found in a girl between 5 and 17 years old with multiple sclerosis. The CDR3 sequence: CASSGPQDSYEQYF. The CDR3 DNA sequence: TGTGCCAGCAGTGGGCCTCAAGATTCCTACGAGCAGTACTTC.